This T cell receptor beta chain was found in a study of shared clonotypes between healthy human individuals. Regarding the study as a whole: Genetic and exposure-history diversity was limited by the small donor number.

About this clone itself: Its antigen is still unknown.

Authors' methods: Junction-only sequences without quality scores were provided by ImmunoSEQ, so filtering was different. This table comes from immunoSEQ multiplex PCR, and its TCRdb copy is limited to in-frame clones, with some not included. V and J calls and clone size are as listed in that table; D and trimming were resolved from the DNA. The sample contains approximately 460,000 clones, more than 70% of which appear only once. It was 80 million to 90 million PBMCs that unsorted samples used for genomic DNA. Germline V gene lookup returns CDR1 SGHTA and CDR2 FQGNSA. There are 12 residues in the CDR3. Trimming cost V 4 bases and J 4 bases, with 8 bases left between them.

Sequencing was performed on PBMCs. The chain employs TRBV7-2 and TRBJ2-7; possibly TRBD1 for D (6 bases). The TCR sequence derives from a woman aged 40-49 years in good health. Some clones in this sample may be carry-over from other donors' samples. The CDR3 DNA sequence: TGTGCCAGCAGCTCCACAGGGTACGAGCAGTACTTC. It yields the protein CASSSTGYEQYF.